This TCR beta chain was identified in a study of cytomegalovirus exposure and HLA in healthy donors. Turning to the study itself: Researchers previously reported finding 100 million or so unique TCR beta sequences from roughly 180 million T cells.

The CDR3 is made up of 16 amino acids. 60 Vbeta and 13 Jbeta primers were used in PCR. Sequencing used immunoSEQ multiplex PCR; TCRdb keeps in-frame clones, though not all of them. In the table there are around 150,000 clones, 75% to 85% of which are singletons. The receptor's source is a woman aged 18 to 35 in good health and CMV-seronegative. Sample: PBMCs. The chain combines TRBV21-1 with TRBJ1-6; the DNA was not compared with TRBD1, the D call given in the table. TRBV21-1 constitutes a pseudogene. CDR3 protein: CASSKEGTGRPWPLHF. CDR3 DNA: TGTGCCAGCAGCAAAGAAGGGACAGGCCGACCTTGGCCCCTCCACTTT.